These 8 T cell receptor beta chains share one sample of origin, sequenced in a study of blood T cell repertoires in COVID-19. Repertoires were generated with immunoSEQ multiplex PCR, while TCRdb's copy carries only in-frame clones and drops some. The table records some 110,000 clones, roughly 84% of them present only once. Sequencing used PBMCs or T cells enriched from blood (not recorded which). These TCRs come from a woman aged 25 to 39 who had recovered from COVID-19.

In DNA, the CDR3 is TGCAGCGTTCGGATGGGGCAATCGAACACCGGGGAGCTGTTTTTT. The encoded protein is CSVRMGQSNTGELFF. The V and J genes are TRBV29-1 and TRBJ2-2, with D maybe TRBD1 (5 bases). Germline V CDR1 and CDR2: SQVTM, ANQGSEA. V shed 5 bases and J shed 0 bases, with 13 bases lying between them. The CDR3 is 15 residues long.

V and J are TRBV5-8 and TRBJ2-2, with 7 bases lining up with TRBD1. There are 17 residues in the CDR3. In germline, CDR1 is SGHTS, CDR2 YDEGEE. With V trimmed by 0 bases and J by 5 bases, 10 bases remained unmatched. The CDR3 coding sequence is TGTGCCAGCAGCTTGGGACAGGGATTAATTATTACCGGGGAGCTGTTTTTT. This encodes CASSLGQGLIITGELFF. Drawing the rest from reference TRBV5-8 and TRBJ2-2, the complete variable domain is EAGVTQSPTHLIKTRGQQATLRCSPISGHTSVYWYQQALGLGLQFLLWYDEGEERNRGNFPPRFSGRQFPNYSSELNVNALELEDSALYLCASSLGQGLIITGELFFGEGSRLTVL.

The chain couples TRBV19 to TRBJ1-3; no firm D call. Germline loops: CDR1 LNHDA, CDR2 SQIVND (reference sequence). Trimming removed 6 bases at V and 4 bases at J, with 13 bases between. The CDR3 covers 14 residues. CDR3 nucleotides: TGTGCCAGTAGAATCCCTTCACGGGGAAACACCATATATTTT. Amino acids: CASRIPSRGNTIYF. Variable domain in full (rest from reference TRBV19 and TRBJ1-3): DGGITQSPKYLFRKEGQNVTLSCEQNLNHDAMYWYRQDPGQGLRLIYYSQIVNDFQKGDIAEGYSVSREKKESFPLTVTSAQKNPTAFYLCASRIPSRGNTIYFGEGSWLTVV.

The chain carries TRBV6-5 and TRBJ2-3, with D unclear. The CDR3 is 15 amino acids. Trimming removed 0 bases at V and 6 bases at J, with 13 bases between. The germline CDR1 and CDR2 sequences are MNHEY and SVGAGI. The CDR3 coding sequence is TGTGCCAGCAGTTACTCGACATACGACACGGATACGCAGTATTTT. As protein: CASSYSTYDTDTQYF.

This clone came up a few times. The chain joins TRBV5-4 to TRBJ2-7; TRBD1 matches at 10 bases. V lost 4 bases and J lost 2; bases outside the gene matches: 6. CDR1 and CDR2 from the germline V gene are SGHNT and YYREEE (reference sequence). The CDR3 length is 15 residues. CDR3 nucleotide sequence: TGTGCCAGCAGCGGCTGGGACAGGGGAACCTACGAGCAGTACTTC. Protein: CASSGWDRGTYEQYF.

This clone came up once. The chain links TRBV18 to TRBJ2-1; TRBD2 aligns across 12 bases. V dropped 3 bases and J dropped 8; count of bases not matched to a gene: 14. This CDR3 is 18 amino acids long. CDR1 is KGHSH and CDR2 is LQKENI in the germline V gene. The CDR3 nucleotides are TGTGCCAGCTCACCCTTAACGGCTAGCGGGAGGGCGAGGGATGAGCAGTTCTTC. Residues: CASSPLTASGRARDEQFF.

The chain links TRBV28 to TRBJ2-1; 10 nucleotides agree with TRBD2. This CDR3 comprises 15 residues. J gave up 7 bases and V 5 bases, and 8 bases lay outside the gene matches. Germline-derived CDR1 and CDR2 are MDHEN and SYDVKM. CDR3 sequence (DNA): TGTGCCAGCAGTCCACCGGGACTAGCGCTGAATGAGCAGTTCTTC. Translating it yields CASSPPGLALNEQFF. The full variable domain, with the rest looked up from reference TRBV28 and TRBJ2-1, is DVKVTQSSRYLVKRTGEKVFLECVQDMDHENMFWYRQDPGLGLRLIYFSYDVKMKEKGDIPEGYSVSREKKERFSLILESASTNQTSMYLCASSPPGLALNEQFFGPGTRLTVL.

The genes are TRBV3-1 (or the pseudogene TRBV3-2) and TRBJ2-2; 8 bases match TRBD2. The germline V gene has CDR1 LGHDT and CDR2 YNNKEL (reference sequence). CDR3 length: 18 residues. Trimming cost V 3 bases and J 2 bases; bases outside gene matches: 11. CDR3 DNA sequence: TGTGCCAGCAGCCACACAAAAGTAGCGGGACACAACACCGGGGAGCTGTTTTTT. As protein: CASSHTKVAGHNTGELFF.